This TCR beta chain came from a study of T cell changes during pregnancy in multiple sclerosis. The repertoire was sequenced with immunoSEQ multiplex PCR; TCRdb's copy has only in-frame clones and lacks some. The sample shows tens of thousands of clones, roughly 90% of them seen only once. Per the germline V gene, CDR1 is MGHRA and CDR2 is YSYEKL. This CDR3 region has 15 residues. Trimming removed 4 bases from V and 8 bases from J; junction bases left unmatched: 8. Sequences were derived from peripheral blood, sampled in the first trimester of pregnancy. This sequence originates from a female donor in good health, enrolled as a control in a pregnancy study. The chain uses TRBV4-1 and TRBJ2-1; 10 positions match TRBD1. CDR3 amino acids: CASSLKGDRGDEQFF. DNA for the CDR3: TGCGCCAGCAGCCTGAAAGGGGACAGGGGCGATGAGCAGTTCTTC.